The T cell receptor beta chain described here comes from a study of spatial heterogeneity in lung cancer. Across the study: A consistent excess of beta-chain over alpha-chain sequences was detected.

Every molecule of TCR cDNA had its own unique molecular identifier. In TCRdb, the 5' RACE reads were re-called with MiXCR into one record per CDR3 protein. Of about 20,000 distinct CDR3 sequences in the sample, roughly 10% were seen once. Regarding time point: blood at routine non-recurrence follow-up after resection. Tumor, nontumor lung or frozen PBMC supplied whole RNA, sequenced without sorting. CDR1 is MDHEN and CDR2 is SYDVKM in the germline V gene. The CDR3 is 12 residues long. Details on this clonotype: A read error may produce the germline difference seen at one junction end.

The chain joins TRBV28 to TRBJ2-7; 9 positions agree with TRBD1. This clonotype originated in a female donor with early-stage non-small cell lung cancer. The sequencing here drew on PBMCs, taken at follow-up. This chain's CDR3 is CASSLGQGGTNF. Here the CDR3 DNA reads TGTGCCAGCAGTTTGGGACAGGGAGGAACGAACTTC.